A selection of T cell receptor beta chains follows, all from one sample in a study of blood T cell repertoires in COVID-19. The data were produced by immunoSEQ multiplex PCR, yet TCRdb's version contains in-frame clones alone and is incomplete. The sample consists of 60,000 to 85,000 clones, just over 85% of them appearing once. Material for sequencing was peripheral blood. The receptors were sampled from a woman of 80 years or more with active or convalescent COVID-19. Each CDR3 is given with its conserved first and last residue. D genes are given only for firm matches. Clone size appears in some rows only: once, few, many, or a class for an expanded clone.

abundance,j_gene,v_gene,d_gene,CDR3nt,CDR3aa
once,TRBJ1-1,TRBV21-1,NA,TGTGCCAGCAGCCGCGGACAGGGGACCGCTGAAGCTTTCTTT,CASSRGQGTAEAFF
NA,TRBJ1-2,TRBV3-1/TRBV3-2,NA,TGTGCCAGCAGCCAAGATAATGTGGGCTACACCTTC,CASSQDNVGYTF
NA,TRBJ1-4,TRBV25-1,NA,TGTGCCAGCAGTGAAGGGGTCCCAGGGTTAAATGAAAAACTGTTTTTT,CASSEGVPGLNEKLFF
NA,TRBJ1-6,TRBV4-1,NA,TGCGCCAGCAGCGAAGAGGATACTGCCCGATTCAGACTCCTCCACTTT,CASSEEDTARFRLLHF
once,TRBJ2-5,TRBV3-1/TRBV3-2,TRBD2,TGTGCCAGCAGCCAAGTTCTACTAGCGGGCCCCCAAGAGACCCAGTACTTC,CASSQVLLAGPQETQYF
NA,TRBJ2-2,TRBV6-5,NA,TGTGCCAGCAGTTTTAGCCCCGGGGAGCTGTTTTTT,CASSFSPGELFF
NA,TRBJ2-1,TRBV6-5,NA,TGTGCCAGCATATCCAGGGAGGCTCACAATGAGCAGTTCTTC,CASISREAHNEQFF
NA,TRBJ1-4,TRBV27,NA,TGTGCCAGCAGTTCAGCAGGGGCGACTCATAATGAAAAACTGTTTTTT,CASSSAGATHNEKLFF
NA,TRBJ2-2,TRBV27,NA,TGTGCCAGCAGTTTATCGGGCAGGACTAACACCGGGGAGCTGTTTTTT,CASSLSGRTNTGELFF
NA,TRBJ1-1,TRBV6-5,NA,TGTGCCAGCAGTCGTAGGGGCACTGAAGCTTTCTTT,CASSRRGTEAFF
NA,TRBJ2-7,TRBV6-5,NA,TGTGCCAGCCGACGCGGGACTGGTTCCTACGAGCAGTACTTC,CASRRGTGSYEQYF
NA,TRBJ2-3,TRBV5-1,NA,TGCGCCAGCAGCTTGGAAGGAGGGAATACGCAGTATTTT,CASSLEGGNTQYF
NA,TRBJ1-1,TRBV6-5,NA,TGTGCCAGCACGCTGGAGGGGCCGAACACTGAAGCTTTCTTT,CASTLEGPNTEAFF